This TCR beta chain was profiled in a study of blood T cells in healthy people across ages. In the study overall: About one barcoded beta molecule per two T cells was captured by template switching.

A J-beta primer mix and a sample-barcoded 5' primer were used in a second PCR of roughly 7 to 12 cycles. TCRdb independently ran MiXCR on the 5' RACE reads; one entry per CDR3 protein. The top ten hold 17% of the sample, which has more than 800,000 distinct CDR3 sequences, under 35% seen once. The CDR3 contains 15 residues. Looked up from germline, CDR1 is KGHDR and CDR2 is SFDVKD. The study recruited healthy Caucasian donors from Russia who were aged about 6 to 95. Per-sample yields of isolated PBMCs were at least 7 million. Extraction yielded at least 6 micrograms of total RNA per sample. As concerns this clonotype: This may come from a read error, since a much larger clone is one base off.

This chain links TRBV24-1 with TRBJ2-1; 7 bases align to TRBD2. The DNA end favors TRBJ2-7, so the J call may be wrong. The clonotype originates from a woman of 80 years or more in good health. Sequencing was performed on blood. The CDR3: CAASAGTPGRDEQYF. CDR3 bases: TGTGCCGCCAGTGCCGGGACGCCTGGGAGGGATGAGCAGTACTTC.